This T cell receptor beta chain originates from a study of CD8+ T cells in alopecia areata. General observations from the study: Compared with mice, patients displayed less clear TCR sharing, possibly for HLA-related reasons. Higher clonality and more expanded CD8+ clones appeared in lesional than normal scalp. In scalp samples, resident alphabeta T cells of normal skin are also sequenced.

A note on this clone: Its antigen remains unknown. Distinct nucleotide sequences in the sample also encode this CDR3.

RNA extraction and reverse transcription yielded cDNA as sequencing template. Some clones are missing from TCRdb's copy, which holds only in-frame ones; the method was immunoSEQ multiplex PCR. The repertoire includes more than 95,000 clones, over 60% of them detected once, and 2.8% sits in the top ten. Trimming took off 1 base at V and 3 bases at J, with 7 bases between the two ends. Germline loops: CDR1 GTSNPN, CDR2 SVGIG (reference sequence). The CDR3 totals 13 residues. Sorting separated CD4+ and CD8+ T cells out of PBMCs. Sequencing input: CD4+ T cells sorted from blood. V usage is TRBV30 and J usage is TRBJ1-5, with D uncertain. This clonotype originated in a human donor in good health. The CDR3 DNA follows: TGTGCCTGGAGTGCAGGTTTCAATCAGCCCCAGCATTTT. Its protein is CAWSAGFNQPQHF.